This entry lists 17 T cell receptor beta chains sequenced from one sample in a study of regulatory T cells in long-lasting Graves disease. Time point meaning: persistent/refractory GD, antithyroid drugs over 5 years with positive TRAb. Making the TCR library involved RNA that had been extracted from PBMCs. Sequencing libraries for TCR beta were prepared with iRepertoire HTBI primers and Arm-PCR of CDR3 regions. One entry per CDR3 protein results from TCRdb running MiXCR on the multiplex PCR reads. The top ten clones hold 6.5% to 8% of a sample with 450,000 or so distinct CDR3 sequences, around 20% of them seen once. This sample comprised peripheral blood mononuclear cells (PBMCs), obtained when the disease was refractory, from a patient treated with antithyroid drugs. These receptors were taken from a female donor with Graves disease.

The V and J genes are TRBV29-1 and TRBJ2-2; D might be TRBD1 (6 bases). The CDR3 loop spans 13 amino acids. The V end lost 7 bases, the J end lost 0 bases, and 9 bases lay between the germline ends. Germline loops: CDR1 SQVTM, CDR2 ANQGSEA. This CDR3 reads CSGGLPNTGELFF. In DNA form, the CDR3 reads TGCAGCGGGGGGCTGCCGAACACCGGGGAGCTGTTTTTT.

The chain couples TRBV12-3 or TRBV12-4 to TRBJ1-2; 9 bases line up with TRBD1. J gave up 8 bases and V 5 bases, and 6 bases lay outside the gene matches. The CDR3 extends over 13 amino acids. The CDR3 DNA is TGTGCCAGCAGTGTACAGGGGGCGGGGGGCTACACCTTC. Its translation: CASSVQGAGGYTF.

This clonotype was counted a few times. This chain links TRBV6-1 with TRBJ2-3; 10 bases align to TRBD2. Germline CDR1 is MNHNS and CDR2 is SASEGT. V trimming: 7 bases; J trimming: 2 bases; junction bases outside the gene matches: 6. The CDR3 loop spans 15 amino acids. The CDR3 coding sequence is TGTGCCAGCAACAAAGCGGGAGGGCCCACAGATACGCAGTATTTT. Encoded protein: CASNKAGGPTDTQYF.

This clonotype was picked up many times. The rearrangement links TRBV20-1 to TRBJ1-2; no firm D call. Germline V gene data show CDR1 as DFQATT and CDR2 as SNEGSKA (reference sequence). This CDR3 has 13 amino acids. The V and J ends lost 0 bases and 2 bases respectively, with 7 bases between them. The DNA for the CDR3 is TGCAGTGCTAGAGAGTGGATAAACTATGGCTACACCTTC. Translation: CSAREWINYGYTF.

This clonotype was counted ten times or more. The chain couples TRBV5-1 to TRBJ2-7, with 8 nucleotides matching TRBD1. The CDR3 has 16 residues. CDR1 is SGHRS, CDR2 YFSETQ, per germline. Losses at the gene ends were 1 base for V and 1 base for J; bases not matched to a gene: 7. The CDR3 spells CASSLTGTGISYEQYF. As DNA, the CDR3 is TGCGCCAGCAGCTTGACCGGGACAGGCATTTCCTACGAGCAGTACTTC.

This clonotype was observed at least ten times. The V and J genes are TRBV6-5 and TRBJ2-7; D gene unclear. Germline V gives CDR1 MNHEY, CDR2 SVGAGI. With 2 bases removed from V and 2 bases from J, the gap between germline ends came to 7 bases. CDR3 length: 13 residues. The CDR3 sequence: CASSYAGPYEQYF. The DNA for the CDR3 is TGTGCCAGCAGTTACGCCGGGCCCTACGAGCAGTACTTC.

V usage is TRBV28 and J usage is TRBJ2-2, with D unresolved. V lost 1 base to trimming and J lost 7 bases, with 10 bases between them. The CDR3 contains 14 residues. Per the germline V gene, CDR1 is MDHEN and CDR2 is SYDVKM. CDR3 nucleotides: TGTGCCAGCAGTTTATCGATTATGAGCGGGGAGCTGTTTTTT. Its translation is CASSLSIMSGELFF.

This clonotype was detected ten times or more. The chain carries TRBV11-2 and TRBJ2-2; TRBD2 agrees at 9 bases. Germline CDR1 reads SGHAT; CDR2 reads FQNNGV. V dropped 5 bases and J dropped 6; count of bases not matched to a gene: 7. The CDR3 is 15 amino acids. CDR3 sequence (DNA): TGTGCCAGCAGCCCGTTCGGACTAGCGCCCGGGGAGCTGTTTTTT. Protein: CASSPFGLAPGELFF.

This clonotype has ten or more counts. V and J are TRBV6-1 and TRBJ1-1, with D uncertain. Looked up from germline, CDR1 is MNHNS and CDR2 is SASEGT. The CDR3 extends over 14 amino acids. V was pared by 4 bases and J by 4 bases, with 13 bases between. CDR3 DNA sequence: TGTGCCAGCAGTGGGTCGATGGGTTTCACTGAAGCTTTCTTT. Translation: CASSGSMGFTEAFF.

Notes on this clonotype: A read error is likely, as this CDR3 ends without the conserved phenylalanine or tryptophan. This rearrangement joins TRBV19 to TRBJ1-2; D gene ambiguous. With 5 bases removed from V and 2 bases from J, the gap between germline ends came to 9 bases. The germline CDR1 and CDR2 sequences are LNHDA and SQIVND (reference sequence). The CDR3 consists of 13 residues. CDR3: CASSLDQNYGYTL. The CDR3 nucleotides read TGTGCCAGTAGTCTCGACCAAAACTATGGCTACACCTTG.

This clonotype has a count of ten or more. The genes are TRBV6-5 and TRBJ2-7; D is undetermined. The germline V gene encodes CDR1 MNHEY and CDR2 SVGAGI. This CDR3 region has 13 residues. The V end was cut by 4 bases, the J end by 2 bases, with 9 bases between. Here the CDR3 DNA reads TGTGCCAGCAGTTGGACGGACCCCTACGAGCAGTACTTC. Translating it yields CASSWTDPYEQYF.

To note about this clonotype: This may be a read error: a much more frequent sequence differs by one nucleotide. The J gene is TRBJ2-4, the V gene TRBV11-1, with 11 nucleotides matching TRBD1. The last part of the DNA fits TRBJ2-5 better; the J call may be wrong. CDR3 size: 16 residues. Germline-derived CDR1 and CDR2 are SGHAT and FQDESV (reference sequence). The CDR3 DNA reads TGTGCCAGCAGCGCCTCCGGGACAGGGGGGAAAGGGACCCAGTACTTC. Its translation: CASSASGTGGKGTQYF.

J is TRBJ2-7 and V is TRBV7-9; perhaps TRBD2 as D (6 bases). Per germline, CDR1 SEHNR and CDR2 FQNEAQ (reference sequence). Deletions cut 4 bases from V and 0 bases from J, with 25 bases between. The length of the CDR3 is 19 residues. The CDR3 DNA follows: TGTGCCAGCAGCTCCTATGTGACGAGGGGAGGAACGAGCTCCTACGAGCAGTACTTC. Protein: CASSSYVTRGGTSSYEQYF.

Only a few counts were recorded for this clonotype. This chain uses TRBV5-4 with TRBJ2-5, with 7 nucleotides matching TRBD1. Germline values: CDR1 SGHNT, CDR2 YYREEE (reference sequence). This CDR3 has 16 amino acids. Trimming took 0 bases from V and 9 from J; bases not matched to a gene: 14. The CDR3 nucleotides are TGTGCCAGCAGCTTGGGGACAGGCAACAGCCGGCAGGCCCAGTACTTC. Amino acids: CASSLGTGNSRQAQYF.

In regard to this clonotype: This may be a read error, as it is one base from a much larger clone. The chain recombines TRBV18 with TRBJ2-2; maybe TRBD1 (6 bases). CDR3 length equals 15 residues. The germline CDR1 and CDR2 sequences are KGHSH and LQKENI. CDR3 DNA sequence: TGTGCCAGCTCACCCCGGACAGTGAACACCGGGAAGCTGTTTTTT. It translates to CASSPRTVNTGKLFF.

This clonotype was seen only a few times. The chain joins TRBV7-9 to TRBJ1-2; TRBD1 is a possible D gene (5 bases). CDR1 and CDR2 from the germline V gene are SEHNR and FQNEAQ (reference sequence). The CDR3 runs 14 residues. The V gene lost 9 bases and the J gene lost 5 bases, with 19 bases spanning the gap. The CDR3 spells CASEIPGGLYGYTF. CDR3 DNA: TGTGCCAGTGAAATCCCTGGGGGATTATATGGCTACACCTTC.

The chain combines TRBV13 with TRBJ2-5; D is undetermined. CDR1 PRHDT and CDR2 FYEKMQ come from the germline V gene (reference sequence). The CDR3 consists of 16 residues. Trimming stripped 3 bases from V and 3 bases from J, with 17 bases between. The CDR3 spells CASSLAARTGKETQYF. As DNA, the CDR3 is TGTGCCAGCAGCTTGGCCGCCAGGACGGGCAAAGAGACCCAGTACTTC.